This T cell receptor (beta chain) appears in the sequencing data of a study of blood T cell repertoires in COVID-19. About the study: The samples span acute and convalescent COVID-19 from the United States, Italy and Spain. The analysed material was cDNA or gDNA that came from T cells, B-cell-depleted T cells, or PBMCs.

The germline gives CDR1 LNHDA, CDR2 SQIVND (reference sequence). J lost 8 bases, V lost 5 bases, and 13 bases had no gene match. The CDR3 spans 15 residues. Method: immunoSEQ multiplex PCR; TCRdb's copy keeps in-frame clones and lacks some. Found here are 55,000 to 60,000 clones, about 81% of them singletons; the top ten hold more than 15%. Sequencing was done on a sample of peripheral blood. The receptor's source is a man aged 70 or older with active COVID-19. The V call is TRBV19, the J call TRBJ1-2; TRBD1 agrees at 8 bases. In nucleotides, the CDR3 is TGTGCCAGTAGTCAAACCGACCGCAGGGGGCGAGGCTACACCTTC. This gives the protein CASSQTDRRGRGYTF.